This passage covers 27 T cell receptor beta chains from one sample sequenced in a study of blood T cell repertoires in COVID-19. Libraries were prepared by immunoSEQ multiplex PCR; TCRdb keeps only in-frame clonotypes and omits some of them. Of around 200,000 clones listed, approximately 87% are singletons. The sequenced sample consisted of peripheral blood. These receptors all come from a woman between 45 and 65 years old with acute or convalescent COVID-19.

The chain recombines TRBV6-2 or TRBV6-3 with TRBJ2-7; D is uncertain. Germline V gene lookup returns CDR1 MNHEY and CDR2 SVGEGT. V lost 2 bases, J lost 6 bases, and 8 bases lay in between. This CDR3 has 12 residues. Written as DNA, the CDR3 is TGTGCCAGCAGTTACGCGACAACCGAGCAGTACTTC. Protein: CASSYATTEQYF.

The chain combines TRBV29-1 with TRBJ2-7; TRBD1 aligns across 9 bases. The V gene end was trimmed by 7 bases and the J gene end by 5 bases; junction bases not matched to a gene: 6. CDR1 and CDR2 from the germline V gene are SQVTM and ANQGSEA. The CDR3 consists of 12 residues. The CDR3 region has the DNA TGCAGCGCAGGACAGGGGCGCAACGAGCAGTACTTC. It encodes CSAGQGRNEQYF.

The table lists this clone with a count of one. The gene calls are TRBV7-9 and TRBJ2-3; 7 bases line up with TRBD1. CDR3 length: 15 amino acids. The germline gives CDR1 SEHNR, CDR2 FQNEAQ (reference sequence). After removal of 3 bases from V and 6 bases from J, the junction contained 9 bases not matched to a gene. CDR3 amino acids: CASSFRDSSLDTQYF. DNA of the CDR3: TGTGCCAGCAGCTTCCGGGACAGTTCATTGGATACGCAGTATTTT.

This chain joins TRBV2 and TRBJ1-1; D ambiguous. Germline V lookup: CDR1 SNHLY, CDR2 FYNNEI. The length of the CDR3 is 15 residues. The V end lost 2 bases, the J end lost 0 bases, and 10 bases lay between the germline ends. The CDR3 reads CASSEMQIMNTEAFF. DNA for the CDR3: TGTGCCAGCAGTGAAATGCAGATTATGAACACTGAAGCTTTCTTT.

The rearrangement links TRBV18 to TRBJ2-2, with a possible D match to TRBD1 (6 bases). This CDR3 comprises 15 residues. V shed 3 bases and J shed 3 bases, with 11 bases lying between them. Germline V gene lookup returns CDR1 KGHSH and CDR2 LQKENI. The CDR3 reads CASSPDSLHTGELFF. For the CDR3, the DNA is TGTGCCAGCTCACCGGACAGCTTACACACCGGGGAGCTGTTTTTT.

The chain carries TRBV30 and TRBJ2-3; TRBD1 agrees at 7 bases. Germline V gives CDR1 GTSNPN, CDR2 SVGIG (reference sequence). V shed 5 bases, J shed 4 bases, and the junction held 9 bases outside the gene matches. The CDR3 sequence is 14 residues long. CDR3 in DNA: TGTGCCTGGCGACAGGGCCTCGCGGCAGATACGCAGTATTTT. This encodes CAWRQGLAADTQYF.

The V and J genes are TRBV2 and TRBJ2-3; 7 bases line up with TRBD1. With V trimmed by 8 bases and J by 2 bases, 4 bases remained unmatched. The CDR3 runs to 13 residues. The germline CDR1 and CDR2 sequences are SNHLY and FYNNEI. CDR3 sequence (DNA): TGTGCCAGCGCAGGGGGTCTCACAGATACGCAGTATTTT. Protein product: CASAGGLTDTQYF. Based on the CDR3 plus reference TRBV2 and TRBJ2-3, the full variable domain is EPEVTQTPSHQVTQMGQEVILRCVPISNHLYFYWYRQILGQKVEFLVSFYNNEISEKSEIFDDQFSVERPDGSNFTLKIRSTKLEDSAMYFCASAGGLTDTQYFGPGTRLTVL.

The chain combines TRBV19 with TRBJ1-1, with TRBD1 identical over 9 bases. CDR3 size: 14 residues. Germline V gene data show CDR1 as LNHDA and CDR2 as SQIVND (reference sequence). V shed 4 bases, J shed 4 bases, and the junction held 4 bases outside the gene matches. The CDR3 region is CASSTDRGGTEAFF. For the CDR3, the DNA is TGTGCCAGTAGTACCGACAGGGGGGGCACTGAAGCTTTCTTT.

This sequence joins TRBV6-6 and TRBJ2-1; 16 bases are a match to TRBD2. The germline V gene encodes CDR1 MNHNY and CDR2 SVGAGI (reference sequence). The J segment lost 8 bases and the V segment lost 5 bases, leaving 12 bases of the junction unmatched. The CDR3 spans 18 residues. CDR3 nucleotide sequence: TGTGCCAGCAGTCTGGGACTAGCGGGAGGGAGGGCCCTTTATGAGCAGTTCTTC. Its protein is CASSLGLAGGRALYEQFF.

For the CDR3, the DNA is TGTGCCAGCAGCCCCGCACTCCAGGGGGCCACCTACGAGCAGTACTTC. Translating it yields CASSPALQGATYEQYF. This chain uses TRBV7-9 with TRBJ2-7, with TRBD1 matching over 8 bases. The CDR3 runs to 16 residues. V lost 5 bases, J lost 2 bases, and 11 bases stayed unmatched. Germline-derived CDR1 and CDR2 are SEHNR and FQNEAQ (reference sequence).

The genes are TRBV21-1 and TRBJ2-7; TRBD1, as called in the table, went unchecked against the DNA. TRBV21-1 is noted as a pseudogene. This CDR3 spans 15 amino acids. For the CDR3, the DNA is TGTGCCAGCAGCAAACGCTCGGACAGTCCCTACGAGCAGTACTTC. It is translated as CASSKRSDSPYEQYF.

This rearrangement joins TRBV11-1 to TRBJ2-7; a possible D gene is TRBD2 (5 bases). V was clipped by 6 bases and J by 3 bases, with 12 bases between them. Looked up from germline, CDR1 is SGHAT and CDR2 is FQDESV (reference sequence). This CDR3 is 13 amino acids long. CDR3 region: CASSLVAGYEQYF. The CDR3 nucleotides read TGTGCCAGCAGTCTAGTGGCGGGCTACGAGCAGTACTTC.

In DNA, the CDR3 is TGCGCCAGCAGCGAGGGGACTAGCGGGAGAGAAAAAGAGACCCAGTACTTC. It is translated as CASSEGTSGREKETQYF. This sequence joins TRBV5-1 and TRBJ2-5; 14 nucleotides agree with TRBD2. Trimming cost V 4 bases and J 3 bases; bases outside gene matches: 8. Germline-derived CDR1 and CDR2 are SGHRS and YFSETQ. The CDR3 runs to 17 residues.

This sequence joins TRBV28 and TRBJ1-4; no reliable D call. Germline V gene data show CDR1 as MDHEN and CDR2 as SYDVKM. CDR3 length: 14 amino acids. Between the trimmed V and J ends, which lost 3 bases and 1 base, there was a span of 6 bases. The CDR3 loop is CASSFLETNEKLFF. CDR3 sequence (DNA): TGTGCCAGCAGTTTTCTAGAAACTAATGAAAAACTGTTTTTT.

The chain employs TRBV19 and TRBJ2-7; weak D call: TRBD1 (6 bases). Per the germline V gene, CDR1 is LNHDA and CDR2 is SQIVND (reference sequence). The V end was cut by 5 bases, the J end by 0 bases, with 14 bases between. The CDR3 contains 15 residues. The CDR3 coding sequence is TGTGCCAGTAGTCCGTCCCGGACAGCCTCCTACGAGCAGTACTTC. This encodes CASSPSRTASYEQYF.

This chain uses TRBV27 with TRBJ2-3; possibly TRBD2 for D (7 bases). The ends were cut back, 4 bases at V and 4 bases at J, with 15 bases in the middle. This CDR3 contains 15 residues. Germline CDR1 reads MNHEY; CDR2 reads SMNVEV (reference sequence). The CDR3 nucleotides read TGTGCCAGCAGTTCTCGTGGGGGGGCTGCAGATACGCAGTATTTT. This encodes CASSSRGGAADTQYF.

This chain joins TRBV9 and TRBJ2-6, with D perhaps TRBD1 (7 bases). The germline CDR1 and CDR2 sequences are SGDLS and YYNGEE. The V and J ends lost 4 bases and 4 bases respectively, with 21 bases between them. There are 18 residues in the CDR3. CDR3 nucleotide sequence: TGTGCCAGCAGCCCGGCGGGACAGAGTAAGAGGGGGGCCAACGTCCTGACTTTC. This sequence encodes CASSPAGQSKRGANVLTF.

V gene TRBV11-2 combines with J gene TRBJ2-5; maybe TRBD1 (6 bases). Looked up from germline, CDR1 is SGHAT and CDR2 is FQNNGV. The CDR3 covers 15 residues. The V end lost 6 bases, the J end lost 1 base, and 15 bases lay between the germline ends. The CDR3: CASRYRTDFQETQYF. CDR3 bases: TGTGCCAGCAGATACCGGACAGACTTCCAAGAGACCCAGTACTTC.

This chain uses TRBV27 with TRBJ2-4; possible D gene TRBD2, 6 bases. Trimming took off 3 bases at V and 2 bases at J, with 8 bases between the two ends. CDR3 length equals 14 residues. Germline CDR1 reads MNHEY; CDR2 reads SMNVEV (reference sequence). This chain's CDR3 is CASSFGDSKNIQYF. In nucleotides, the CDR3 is TGTGCCAGCAGTTTTGGGGACTCCAAAAACATTCAGTACTTC.

CDR3 region: CASSETPGRSEAFF. CDR3 DNA sequence: TGCGCCAGCAGTGAGACACCGGGAAGGTCTGAAGCTTTCTTT. This chain links TRBV10-2 with TRBJ1-1; D is unclear. The CDR3 runs 14 residues. The V gene lost 2 bases and the J gene lost 6 bases, with 13 bases spanning the gap. CDR1 and CDR2 from the germline V gene are WSHSY and SAAADI.

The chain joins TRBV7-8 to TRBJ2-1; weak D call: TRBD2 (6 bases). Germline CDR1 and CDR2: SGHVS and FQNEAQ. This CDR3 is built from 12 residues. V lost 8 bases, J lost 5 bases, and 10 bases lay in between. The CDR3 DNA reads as TGTGCCAGCGGAGGGCCCCACAATGAGCAGTTCTTC. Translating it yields CASGGPHNEQFF. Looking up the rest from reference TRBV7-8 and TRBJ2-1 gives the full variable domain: GAGVSQSPRYKVAKRGQDVALRCDPISGHVSLFWYQQALGQGPEFLTYFQNEAQLDKSGLPSDRFFAERPEGSVSTLKIQRTQQEDSAVYLCASGGPHNEQFFGPGTRLTVL.

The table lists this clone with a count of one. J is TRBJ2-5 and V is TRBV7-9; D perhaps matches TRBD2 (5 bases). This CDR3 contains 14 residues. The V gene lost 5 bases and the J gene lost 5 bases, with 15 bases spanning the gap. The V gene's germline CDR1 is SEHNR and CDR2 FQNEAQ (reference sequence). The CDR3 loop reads CASSPGIAWETQYF. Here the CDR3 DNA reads TGTGCCAGCAGCCCCGGGATAGCATGGGAGACCCAGTACTTC.

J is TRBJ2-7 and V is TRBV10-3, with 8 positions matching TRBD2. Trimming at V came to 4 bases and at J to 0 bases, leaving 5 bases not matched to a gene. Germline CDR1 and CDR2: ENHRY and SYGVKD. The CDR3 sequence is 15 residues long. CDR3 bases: TGTGCCATCAGTGGCGGGCGGGGGGACTCCTACGAGCAGTACTTC. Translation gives CAISGGRGDSYEQYF.

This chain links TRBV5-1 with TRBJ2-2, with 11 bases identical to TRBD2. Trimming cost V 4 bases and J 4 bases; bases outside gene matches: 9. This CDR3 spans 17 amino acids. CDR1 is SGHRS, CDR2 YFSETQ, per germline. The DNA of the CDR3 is TGCGCCAGCAGCCCTCCTCTAGCGGGAGGTCCCACCGGGGAGCTGTTTTTT. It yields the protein CASSPPLAGGPTGELFF.

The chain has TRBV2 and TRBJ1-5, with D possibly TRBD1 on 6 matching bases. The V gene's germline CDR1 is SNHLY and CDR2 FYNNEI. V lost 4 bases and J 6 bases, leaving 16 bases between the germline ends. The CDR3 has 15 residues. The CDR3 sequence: CASSGETGRGQPQHF. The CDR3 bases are TGTGCCAGCAGTGGTGAAACAGGGAGAGGTCAGCCCCAGCATTTT.

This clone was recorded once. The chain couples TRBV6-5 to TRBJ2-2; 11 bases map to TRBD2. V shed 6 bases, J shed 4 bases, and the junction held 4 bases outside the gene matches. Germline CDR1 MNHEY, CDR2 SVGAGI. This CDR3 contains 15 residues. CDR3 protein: CASSVTSGGTGELFF. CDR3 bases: TGTGCCAGCAGCGTCACTAGCGGGGGCACCGGGGAGCTGTTTTTT.

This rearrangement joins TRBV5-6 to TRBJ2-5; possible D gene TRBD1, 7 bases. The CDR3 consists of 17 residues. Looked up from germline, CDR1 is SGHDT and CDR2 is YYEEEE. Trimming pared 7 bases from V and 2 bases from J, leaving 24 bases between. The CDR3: CASGISRGASWQETQYF. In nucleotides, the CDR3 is TGTGCCAGCGGCATCAGCAGGGGGGCTAGCTGGCAAGAGACCCAGTACTTC. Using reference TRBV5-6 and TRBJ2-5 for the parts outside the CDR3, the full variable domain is DAGVTQSPTHLIKTRGQQVTLRCSPKSGHDTVSWYQQALGQGPQFIFQYYEEEERQRGNFPDRFSGHQFPNYSSELNVNALLLGDSALYLCASGISRGASWQETQYFGPGTRLLVL.